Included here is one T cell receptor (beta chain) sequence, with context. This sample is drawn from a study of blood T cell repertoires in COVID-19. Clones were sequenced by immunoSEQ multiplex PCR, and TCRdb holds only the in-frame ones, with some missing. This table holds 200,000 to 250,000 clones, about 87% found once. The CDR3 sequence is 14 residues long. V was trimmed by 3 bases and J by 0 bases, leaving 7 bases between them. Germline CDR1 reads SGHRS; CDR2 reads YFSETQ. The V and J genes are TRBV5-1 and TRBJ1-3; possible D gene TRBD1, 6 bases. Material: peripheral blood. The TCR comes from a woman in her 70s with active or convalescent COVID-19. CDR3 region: CASSSDSSGNTIYF. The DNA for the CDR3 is TGCGCCAGCAGCTCGGACAGCTCTGGAAACACCATATATTTT.